Listed here are 30 T cell receptor beta chains from one sample, sequenced in a study of OX40 agonist ivuxolimab in advanced cancers. Assay used: immunoSEQ multiplex PCR; TCRdb lists only in-frame clones, some missing. The table lists roughly 40,000 clones, around 89% of them singletons. Here the sequenced sample was CD4+ or CD8+ T cells sorted from blood, taken in a trial of the OX40 agonist ivuxolimab. These receptor sequences come from an adult with an advanced solid tumor such as melanoma, head and neck, liver or kidney cancer.

V is TRBV19 and J is TRBJ2-5; D may match TRBD1 or TRBD2 (6 bases each). Germline V gene lookup returns CDR1 LNHDA and CDR2 SQIVND (reference sequence). With 3 bases removed from V and 1 base from J, the gap between germline ends came to 9 bases. The CDR3 totals 14 residues. The CDR3, as DNA: TGTGCCAGTAGTATTGGAGGGGGCCAAGAGACCCAGTACTTC. It encodes CASSIGGGQETQYF.

The chain has TRBV7-3 and TRBJ1-1; D remains unclear. V was cut by 3 bases and J by 8 bases, with 13 bases left in between. Germline V CDR1 and CDR2: SGHTA, FQGTGA. The CDR3 is 13 amino acids. DNA of the CDR3: TGTGCCAGCAGCTTGGTTTTCGCGGGCGAAGCTTTCTTT. Residues: CASSLVFAGEAFF.

The chain has TRBV12-5 and TRBJ2-7, with 11 bases fitting TRBD1. The CDR3 extends over 14 amino acids. J gave up 3 bases and V 5 bases, and 3 bases lay outside the gene matches. Germline loops: CDR1 LGHNT, CDR2 FRNRAP. The CDR3 reads CASGTGQGDYEQYF. For the CDR3, the DNA is TGTGCTAGTGGTACGGGACAGGGGGACTACGAGCAGTACTTC. Together with reference TRBV12-5 and TRBJ2-7, the CDR3 gives the full variable domain: DARVTQTPRHKVTEMGQEVTMRCQPILGHNTVFWYRQTMMQGLELLAYFRNRAPLDDSGMPKDRFSAEMPDATLATLKIQPSEPRDSAVYFCASGTGQGDYEQYFGPGTRLTVT.

This sequence joins TRBV7-3 and TRBJ2-7, with D tentatively TRBD1 (5 bases). V lost 2 bases and J 5 bases, leaving 13 bases between the germline ends. Germline V CDR1 and CDR2: SGHTA, FQGTGA. The CDR3 loop spans 14 amino acids. The CDR3, as DNA: TGTGCCAGCAGCTTAGACAGTTCTAGGGACGAGCAGTACTTC. Its protein product is CASSLDSSRDEQYF.

The chain uses TRBV28 and TRBJ1-2; 7 nucleotides agree with TRBD1. Germline trimming cut 9 bases from V and 7 bases from J; bases unmatched to any gene: 14. This CDR3 contains 14 residues. The germline V gene encodes CDR1 MDHEN and CDR2 SYDVKM. The CDR3 nucleotides read TGTGCCAGTGAGGAGGGGGCGACGGGTTCTGGCTACACCTTC. It yields the protein CASEEGATGSGYTF.

This clone has just a few counts. This sequence joins TRBV29-1 and TRBJ2-7, with TRBD1 matching 11 bases. This CDR3 comprises 13 residues. Germline V gives CDR1 SQVTM, CDR2 ANQGSEA. Trimming removed 7 bases from V and 5 bases from J; junction bases left unmatched: 7. The CDR3 loop is CSARTGGIHEQYF. The DNA for the CDR3 is TGCAGCGCACGGACAGGGGGCATCCACGAGCAGTACTTC.

This clone has only one observation. V usage is TRBV7-9 and J usage is TRBJ2-5, with D unresolved. Germline V gene lookup returns CDR1 SEHNR and CDR2 FQNEAQ (reference sequence). V shed 3 bases and J shed 5 bases, with 16 bases lying between them. CDR3 size: 15 residues. In DNA form, the CDR3 reads TGTGCCAGCAGCTTGCGGACGACGAGTTCGGAGACCCAGTACTTC. Translating gives CASSLRTTSSETQYF.

This sequence joins TRBV5-1 and TRBJ1-3, with D possibly matching TRBD1 (6 bases). Per the germline V gene, CDR1 is SGHRS and CDR2 is YFSETQ. The CDR3 length is 16 residues. V dropped 1 base and J dropped 3 bases, with 14 bases sitting between them. The CDR3 DNA reads as TGCGCCAGCAGCTTGTCCGGGGGCTCGGGTGGAAACACCATATATTTT. This sequence encodes CASSLSGGSGGNTIYF.

This clone was seen just once. The CDR3 region is CASSFGQPNQPQHF. The DNA of the CDR3 is TGTGCCAGCAGCTTTGGACAGCCCAATCAGCCCCAGCATTTT. This sequence joins TRBV5-5 and TRBJ1-5; D might be TRBD1 (6 bases). V was pared by 2 bases and J by 3 bases, with 9 bases between. CDR1 SGHKS and CDR2 YYEKEE come from the germline V gene (reference sequence). The CDR3 runs 14 residues.

This rearrangement joins TRBV30 to TRBJ2-1; tentatively, D is TRBD2 (5 bases). Trimming stripped 2 bases from V and 8 bases from J, with 19 bases between. Per the germline V gene, CDR1 is GTSNPN and CDR2 is SVGIG (reference sequence). The CDR3 contains 15 residues. The DNA for the CDR3 is TGTGCCTGGAGTTACCTCGGGGTGGGTTCGGATGAGCAGTTCTTC. Its protein is CAWSYLGVGSDEQFF.

This chain uses TRBV15 with TRBJ2-2; no firm D call. Deletions cut 7 bases from V and 0 bases from J, with 9 bases between. CDR1 is LNHNV and CDR2 is YYDKDF in the germline V gene (reference sequence). The CDR3 totals 14 residues. The CDR3 spells CATISGANTGELFF. CDR3 coding DNA: TGTGCCACCATTTCGGGCGCGAACACCGGGGAGCTGTTTTTT.

This clone was detected only once. The chain has TRBV5-6 and TRBJ1-5, with D possibly TRBD1 on 5 matching bases. Trimming cost V 2 bases and J 5 bases, with 11 bases left between them. CDR3 length equals 14 residues. Germline CDR1 and CDR2: SGHDT and YYEEEE. CDR3 amino acids: CASSFGGAHQPQHF. The CDR3 region has the DNA TGTGCCAGCAGCTTCGGAGGGGCCCATCAGCCCCAGCATTTT. The full variable domain, its missing parts supplied by reference TRBV5-6 and TRBJ1-5, is DAGVTQSPTHLIKTRGQQVTLRCSPKSGHDTVSWYQQALGQGPQFIFQYYEEEERQRGNFPDRFSGHQFPNYSSELNVNALLLGDSALYLCASSFGGAHQPQHFGDGTRLSIL.

The rearrangement uses TRBV7-6 and TRBJ2-1; 10 bases are a match to TRBD2. Germline values: CDR1 SGHVS, CDR2 FNYEAQ. V was clipped by 5 bases and J by 4 bases; unmatched bases: 14. The CDR3 totals 18 residues. This CDR3 reads CASSPAWGTSDAYNEQFF. The CDR3 nucleotides are TGTGCCAGCAGCCCCGCCTGGGGGACTAGCGACGCTTACAATGAGCAGTTCTTC. The whole variable domain, remainder taken from reference TRBV7-6 and TRBJ2-1, is GAGVSQSPRYKVTKRGQDVALRCDPISGHVSLYWYRQALGQGPEFLTYFNYEAQQDKSGLPNDRFSAERPEGSISTLTIQRTEQRDSAMYRCASSPAWGTSDAYNEQFFGPGTRLTVL.

The gene calls are TRBV5-1 and TRBJ2-3; D possibly corresponds to TRBD1 (5 bases). This CDR3 comprises 15 residues. Trimming took off 5 bases at V and 0 bases at J, with 13 bases between the two ends. Germline CDR1 SGHRS, CDR2 YFSETQ. Here the CDR3 DNA reads TGCGCCAGCAGTGGGGCAGGATCTAGCACAGATACGCAGTATTTT. It is translated as CASSGAGSSTDTQYF.

This sequence joins TRBV5-4 and TRBJ2-1; 8 bases agree with TRBD2. This CDR3 has 16 residues. Germline V lookup: CDR1 SGHNT, CDR2 YYREEE (reference sequence). V was pared by 1 base and J by 4 bases, with 7 bases of the junction left unmatched. The chain's CDR3 is CASSLRATGGYNEQFF. CDR3 in DNA: TGTGCCAGCAGCTTGAGGGCCACGGGAGGGTACAATGAGCAGTTCTTC.

Note on this clone: The identical CDR3 is also encoded by other nucleotide sequences in the sample. This chain uses TRBV5-1 with TRBJ2-7; no clear D. CDR1 is SGHRS and CDR2 is YFSETQ in the germline V gene. V shed 0 bases and J shed 1 base, with 5 bases lying between them. This CDR3 is built from 13 residues. The chain's CDR3 is CASSLGQSYEQYF. The CDR3 DNA reads TGCGCCAGCAGCTTGGGTCAGTCCTACGAGCAGTACTTC.

The chain combines TRBV29-1 with TRBJ2-1; 8 nucleotides agree with TRBD1. The junction had 4 bases not matched to a gene; V was cut back by 7 bases and J by 8 bases. The CDR3 sequence is 11 residues long. Germline CDR1 and CDR2: SQVTM and ANQGSEA. CDR3 region: CSGDRGDEQFF. CDR3 DNA sequence: TGCAGCGGTGACAGGGGAGATGAGCAGTTCTTC.

This rearrangement joins TRBV28 to TRBJ2-3; unclear D gene. The CDR3 is 12 amino acids. The ends were cut back, 7 bases at V and 5 bases at J, with 10 bases in the middle. Germline V CDR1 and CDR2: MDHEN, SYDVKM. The chain's CDR3 is CASTSTVDTQYF. The DNA of the CDR3 is TGTGCCAGCACATCCACGGTAGATACGCAGTATTTT.

This clone has just a few counts. The chain uses TRBV16 and TRBJ1-3; D unresolved. In germline, CDR1 is KGHSY, CDR2 FQNENV. V shed 2 bases and J shed 1 base, with 6 bases lying between them. The CDR3 has 14 residues. The CDR3 protein is CASSQGRSGNTIYF. DNA of the CDR3: TGTGCCAGCAGCCAAGGTCGGTCTGGAAACACCATATATTTT. The complete variable domain, with remaining parts taken from reference TRBV16 and TRBJ1-3, reads GEEVAQTPKHLVRGEGQKAKLYCAPIKGHSYVFWYQQVLKNEFKFLISFQNENVFDETGMPKERFSAKCLPNSPCSLEIQATKLEDSAVYFCASSQGRSGNTIYFGEGSWLTVV.

This clone was detected only a few times. The chain has TRBV10-3 and TRBJ1-4; 11 nucleotides agree with TRBD1. This CDR3 spans 15 amino acids. The V gene's germline CDR1 is ENHRY and CDR2 SYGVKD. J gave up 7 bases and V 2 bases, and 3 bases lay outside the gene matches. CDR3 residues: CAISETGTGGEKLFF. CDR3 sequence (DNA): TGTGCCATCAGTGAGACCGGGACAGGGGGTGAAAAACTGTTTTTT.

The genes are TRBV6-1 and TRBJ2-7; D could derive from TRBD1 or TRBD2 (6 bases each). The CDR3 covers 13 residues. Trimming removed 8 bases at V and 4 bases at J, with 15 bases between. Germline V CDR1 and CDR2: MNHNS, SASEGT. CDR3 sequence (DNA): TGTGCCAGCGATTCGGGGGCGGCATACGAGCAGTACTTC. Protein product: CASDSGAAYEQYF.

This clone was recorded once. The J gene is TRBJ1-2, the V gene TRBV5-6; 8 bases fit TRBD1. Trimming took 3 bases from V and 7 from J; bases not matched to a gene: 11. Germline lookup yields CDR1 SGHDT and CDR2 YYEEEE. The CDR3 spans 15 residues. Here the CDR3 DNA reads TGTGCCAGCAGCTCTCGTCCCGGGACAGGAGTTGGCTACACCTTC. Translating gives CASSSRPGTGVGYTF.

The chain has TRBV19 and TRBJ2-3; possibly TRBD1 for D (6 bases). The germline gives CDR1 LNHDA, CDR2 SQIVND (reference sequence). CDR3 length: 17 residues. The V gene lost 6 bases and the J gene lost 2 bases, with 21 bases spanning the gap. CDR3 sequence: CASSPSLRTAYTDTQYF. The CDR3 DNA reads TGTGCCAGTAGCCCGTCATTACGGACAGCCTACACAGATACGCAGTATTTT.

This clone has only one observation. In DNA, the CDR3 is TGTGCCAGCAGCGAAGCTAGGCCTGAAGAGACCCAGTACTTC. Its protein is CASSEARPEETQYF. The chain carries TRBV5-4 and TRBJ2-5; no clear D gene. Trimming pared 4 bases from V and 3 bases from J, leaving 13 bases between. Per germline, CDR1 SGHNT and CDR2 YYREEE (reference sequence). The CDR3 loop spans 14 amino acids.

V is TRBV21-1 and J is TRBJ2-7; the table's D gene call, TRBD2, was not cross checked with the DNA. TRBV21-1 is recorded as a pseudogene. The CDR3 consists of 15 residues. CDR3 loop: CASPRAAGGTYEQYF. The CDR3 nucleotides are TGTGCCAGCCCCCGAGCGGCGGGAGGGACCTACGAGCAGTACTTC.

The chain joins TRBV12-5 to TRBJ1-4; 9 bases map to TRBD1. V lost 7 bases, J lost 6 bases, and 18 bases stayed unmatched. The length of the CDR3 is 18 residues. Germline CDR1 and CDR2: LGHNT and FRNRAP. The CDR3 loop is CASAFNPGQGPVYEKLFF. The DNA for the CDR3 is TGTGCTAGTGCCTTTAACCCGGGACAGGGCCCTGTCTATGAAAAACTGTTTTTT. The entire variable domain, with the rest obtained from reference TRBV12-5 and TRBJ1-4, is as follows: DARVTQTPRHKVTEMGQEVTMRCQPILGHNTVFWYRQTMMQGLELLAYFRNRAPLDDSGMPKDRFSAEMPDATLATLKIQPSEPRDSAVYFCASAFNPGQGPVYEKLFFGSGTQLSVL.

The CDR3 region has the DNA TGTGCCAGCTCACCTCTGGGGACACAAATTCGGGACGAGCAGTACTTC. Protein: CASSPLGTQIRDEQYF. The chain carries TRBV18 and TRBJ2-7, with D tentatively TRBD1 (6 bases). V was trimmed by 3 bases and J by 5 bases, leaving 20 bases between them. Germline values: CDR1 KGHSH, CDR2 LQKENI. This CDR3 contains 16 residues.

V is TRBV7-3 and J is TRBJ2-3; 7 bases are a match to TRBD1. In germline, CDR1 is SGHTA, CDR2 FQGTGA. The CDR3 extends over 14 amino acids. V was clipped by 5 bases and J by 1 base; unmatched bases: 3. The CDR3 region has the DNA TGTGCCAGCAGCCGGGACAGTGGCACAGATACGCAGTATTTT. This translates into CASSRDSGTDTQYF.

The chain joins TRBV27 to TRBJ1-2, with 8 bases that match TRBD1. Looked up from germline, CDR1 is MNHEY and CDR2 is SMNVEV (reference sequence). The CDR3 has 13 residues. V lost 5 bases to trimming and J lost 11 bases; unmatched junction nucleotides: 10. Written as DNA, the CDR3 is TGTGCCAGCAGTCTAGGACAGGGTCAGGGTTACACCTTC. This translates into CASSLGQGQGYTF.

The rearrangement joins TRBV28 to TRBJ2-5; 8 nucleotides match TRBD2. The CDR3 runs 13 residues. In germline, CDR1 is MDHEN, CDR2 SYDVKM. The J segment lost 7 bases and the V segment lost 8 bases, leaving 9 bases of the junction unmatched. The CDR3 DNA reads TGTGCCAGCGACACCGGGACTAGGGGGACCCAGTACTTC. Encoded protein: CASDTGTRGTQYF.